The 25 T cell receptor beta chains in this list originate from one sample, sequenced in a study of T cell responses to AZD1222 COVID-19 vaccine. Using immunoSEQ multiplex PCR, the repertoire was profiled, and TCRdb retains in-frame clones only, with some absent. The data contain about 75,000 clones, about nine tenths of them singletons. The sample here was peripheral blood, taken 28 days after the second AZD1222 dose. The receptor set was obtained from an adult who received the AZD1222 COVID-19 vaccine.

The chain uses TRBV10-3 and TRBJ2-1; 7 bases are shared with TRBD2. Germline V gene data show CDR1 as ENHRY and CDR2 as SYGVKD. The CDR3 has 15 residues. The V gene end was trimmed by 6 bases and the J gene end by 8 bases; junction bases not matched to a gene: 13. The CDR3 here is CAISPGGRTGHEQFF. CDR3 sequence (DNA): TGTGCCATCAGCCCGGGGGGTCGAACCGGGCATGAGCAGTTCTTC.

This clone came up once. The chain recombines TRBV6-6 with TRBJ1-2; D remains ambiguous. Per germline, CDR1 MNHNY and CDR2 SVGAGI (reference sequence). This CDR3 comprises 13 residues. Trimming cost V 10 bases and J 0 bases, with 12 bases left between them. The CDR3 nucleotides are TGTGCCAACACCCGCGGGGCTAACTATGGCTACACCTTC. Translating it yields CANTRGANYGYTF.

This rearrangement joins TRBV5-8 to TRBJ2-1; D is perhaps TRBD2 (6 bases). The CDR3 spans 14 residues. V lost 4 bases and J 7 bases, leaving 15 bases between the germline ends. CDR1 and CDR2 from the germline V gene are SGHTS and YDEGEE. The CDR3 reads CASSAGGISNEQFF. The CDR3 coding sequence is TGTGCCAGCAGCGCTGGGGGGATTTCAAATGAGCAGTTCTTC. Looking up the rest from reference TRBV5-8 and TRBJ2-1 gives the full variable domain: EAGVTQSPTHLIKTRGQQATLRCSPISGHTSVYWYQQALGLGLQFLLWYDEGEERNRGNFPPRFSGRQFPNYSSELNVNALELEDSALYLCASSAGGISNEQFFGPGTRLTVL.

The V call is TRBV9, the J call TRBJ1-6, with 8 bases matching TRBD1. V trimming: 4 bases; J trimming: 6 bases; junction bases outside the gene matches: 9. The CDR3 consists of 16 residues. Germline values: CDR1 SGDLS, CDR2 YYNGEE. The CDR3, as DNA: TGTGCCAGCAGCCCCCGTTCAGGGGGCACTAATTCACCCCTCCACTTT. Translated: CASSPRSGGTNSPLHF.

This clone was detected once. In DNA form, the CDR3 reads TGTGCCAGCAGCCCCCGGTCAGGGGGATCAGATACGCAGTATTTT. As protein: CASSPRSGGSDTQYF. This chain joins TRBV7-3 and TRBJ2-3; TRBD1 matches at 7 bases. Unmatched junction bases numbered 9, after V lost 5 bases and J lost 4 bases. Germline V lookup: CDR1 SGHTA, CDR2 FQGTGA. The CDR3 has 15 amino acids.

The rearrangement uses TRBV2 and TRBJ1-5, with D possibly being TRBD1 (5 bases). CDR1 is SNHLY and CDR2 is FYNNEI in the germline V gene. V lost 6 bases, J lost 6 bases, and 15 bases lay in between. CDR3 length: 14 amino acids. The CDR3 coding sequence is TGTGCCAGCAGCGGGACGGGGAGTTCTCAGCCCCAGCATTTT. It codes for CASSGTGSSQPQHF.

The chain is built from TRBV12-3 or TRBV12-4 and TRBJ2-2; D gene uncertain. V gave up 8 bases and J gave up 7 bases, with 5 bases separating them. This CDR3 comprises 10 residues. The chain's CDR3 is CASAVGELFF. The CDR3 bases are TGTGCCAGCGCCGTCGGGGAGCTGTTTTTT.

The genes are TRBV6-1 and TRBJ1-2; D not certain. The CDR3 runs 14 residues. Trimming cost V 5 bases and J 7 bases, with 17 bases left between them. Germline V gives CDR1 MNHNS, CDR2 SASEGT. Written as DNA, the CDR3 is TGTGCCAGCAGTTATTCCCCAGTTTCCTCTGGCTACACCTTC. This codes for CASSYSPVSSGYTF.

The chain couples TRBV7-9 to TRBJ1-2; a possible D gene is TRBD1 (5 bases). This CDR3 comprises 13 residues. Germline-derived CDR1 and CDR2 are SEHNR and FQNEAQ (reference sequence). With 5 bases removed from V and 7 bases from J, the gap between germline ends came to 14 bases. The CDR3 here is CASSQPRGFGYTF. The CDR3 DNA reads as TGTGCCAGCAGCCAACCCCGGGGGTTTGGCTACACCTTC.

The chain combines TRBV18 with TRBJ2-7, with 7 bases aligning to TRBD1. After removal of 6 bases from V and 3 bases from J, the junction contained 8 bases not matched to a gene. The CDR3 runs 14 residues. The V gene's germline CDR1 is KGHSH and CDR2 LQKENI. Here the CDR3 reads CASSPTGTDYEQYF. CDR3 nucleotide sequence: TGTGCCAGCTCCCCCACCGGGACAGACTACGAGCAGTACTTC.

This chain uses TRBV10-3 with TRBJ2-1; 9 nucleotides match TRBD1. The CDR3 is 15 amino acids. Trimming cost V 7 bases and J 5 bases; bases outside gene matches: 9. Germline assignment: CDR1 ENHRY and CDR2 SYGVKD. This CDR3 is CAITPGTGFNNEQFF. The CDR3 DNA reads as TGTGCCATCACCCCCGGGACAGGGTTTAACAATGAGCAGTTCTTC.

The chain uses TRBV19 and TRBJ1-5; D is possibly TRBD1 (5 bases). The CDR3 is 17 amino acids. Trimming took off 7 bases at V and 0 bases at J, with 19 bases between the two ends. Germline V gives CDR1 LNHDA, CDR2 SQIVND (reference sequence). CDR3 sequence: CASTDMRGWVSNQPQHF. CDR3 DNA: TGTGCCAGTACCGACATGAGGGGATGGGTTAGCAATCAGCCCCAGCATTTT.

This chain joins TRBV5-1 and TRBJ1-1, with D tentatively TRBD1 (5 bases). Trimming stripped 5 bases from V and 8 bases from J, with 13 bases between. Germline loops: CDR1 SGHRS, CDR2 YFSETQ. The CDR3 spans 12 residues. The CDR3 DNA reads TGCGCCAGCAGTGAACAAGGGGCCGAAGCTTTCTTT. Protein product: CASSEQGAEAFF.

The V gene is TRBV6-1, the J gene TRBJ1-1; D gene uncertain. V lost 2 bases and J lost 2, with 12 bases in between. Germline values: CDR1 MNHNS, CDR2 SASEGT. The CDR3 sequence is 15 residues long. The CDR3 coding sequence is TGTGCCAGCAGTGAAACGGTTCAGGCAAACACTGAAGCTTTCTTT. Its protein is CASSETVQANTEAFF.

The genes are TRBV7-2 and TRBJ2-1; 9 bases are a match to TRBD1. The germline V gene has CDR1 SGHTA and CDR2 FQGNSA. There are 16 residues in the CDR3. V was pared by 5 bases and J by 6 bases, with 11 bases of the junction left unmatched. Here the CDR3 reads CASSTTGTGSVNEQFF. For the CDR3, the DNA is TGTGCCAGCAGCACCACCGGGACAGGGAGTGTCAATGAGCAGTTCTTC. Variable domain in full (rest from reference TRBV7-2 and TRBJ2-1): GAGVSQSPSNKVTEKGKDVELRCDPISGHTALYWYRQSLGQGLEFLIYFQGNSAPDKSGLPSDRFSAERTGGSVSTLTIQRTQQEDSAVYLCASSTTGTGSVNEQFFGPGTRLTVL.

The CDR3 is CASTNGPGHNTEAFF. CDR3 bases: TGTGCCAGCACCAATGGCCCGGGGCACAACACTGAAGCTTTCTTT. V usage is TRBV5-6 and J usage is TRBJ1-1; D perhaps matches TRBD1 (5 bases). The CDR3 has 15 residues. Germline-derived CDR1 and CDR2 are SGHDT and YYEEEE. V shed 6 bases and J shed 2 bases, with 17 bases lying between them.

The chain links TRBV5-1 to TRBJ1-1; 7 positions match TRBD1. Germline CDR1 and CDR2: SGHRS and YFSETQ. CDR3 length: 14 residues. Trimming removed 0 bases from V and 5 bases from J; junction bases left unmatched: 4. The CDR3 loop reads CASSLDTGETEAFF. The CDR3 nucleotides are TGCGCCAGCAGCTTGGATACAGGGGAGACTGAAGCTTTCTTT.

The rearrangement uses TRBV7-2 and TRBJ2-7; D ambiguous. Germline V gene data show CDR1 as SGHTA and CDR2 as FQGNSA. CDR3 length equals 14 residues. With 4 bases removed from V and 2 bases from J, the gap between germline ends came to 12 bases. CDR3 amino acids: CASSSGRSAYEQYF. The CDR3 region has the DNA TGTGCCAGCAGCTCCGGAAGGAGCGCCTACGAGCAGTACTTC.

The chain has TRBV7-9 and TRBJ1-5; D unclear. The germline CDR1 and CDR2 sequences are SEHNR and FQNEAQ (reference sequence). The CDR3 has 14 residues. V was cut by 2 bases and J by 9 bases, with 14 bases left in between. The DNA of the CDR3 is TGTGCCAGCAGCTTAAGGGCAGATCCAATGCCCCAGCATTTT. Its translation: CASSLRADPMPQHF.

The chain recombines TRBV7-2 with TRBJ2-1; 9 bases map to TRBD2. Germline V CDR1 and CDR2: SGHTA, FQGNSA. The CDR3 contains 16 residues. With V trimmed by 5 bases and J by 6 bases, 11 bases remained unmatched. CDR3 nucleotide sequence: TGTGCCAGCAGCCCCGAGGGGCGGGGGGGGCTCAATGAGCAGTTCTTC. Amino acids: CASSPEGRGGLNEQFF.

The count of this clone is one. The rearrangement links TRBV3-1 (or the pseudogene TRBV3-2) to TRBJ1-2; no clear D. Germline lookup yields CDR1 LGHDT and CDR2 YNNKEL (reference sequence). This CDR3 is built from 13 residues. V lost 5 bases to trimming and J lost 0 bases, with 7 bases between them. The CDR3 DNA is TGTGCCAGCAGCTCGGAGACTAACTATGGCTACACCTTC. Residues: CASSSETNYGYTF.

V usage is TRBV19 and J usage is TRBJ1-5; 7 nucleotides match TRBD1. The CDR3 extends over 16 amino acids. Per the germline V gene, CDR1 is LNHDA and CDR2 is SQIVND (reference sequence). J was trimmed by 0 bases and V by 7 bases; bases with no gene match: 9. CDR3 sequence: CASNQGQPYSNQPQHF. The DNA of the CDR3 is TGTGCCAGTAACCAGGGACAGCCATATAGCAATCAGCCCCAGCATTTT.

The chain recombines TRBV4-2 with TRBJ2-2; TRBD1 is a possible D gene (6 bases). In germline, CDR1 is LGHNA, CDR2 YNFKEQ. V lost 0 bases to trimming and J lost 7 bases, with 15 bases between them. The CDR3 covers 16 residues. The CDR3 region has the DNA TGTGCCAGCAGCCAAGAGACAGGTGGGGCCATCGGGGAGCTGTTTTTT. This sequence encodes CASSQETGGAIGELFF.

V and J are TRBV6-5 and TRBJ1-2, with 11 positions matching TRBD1. V dropped 3 bases and J dropped 8; count of bases not matched to a gene: 11. This CDR3 region has 16 residues. Germline-derived CDR1 and CDR2 are MNHEY and SVGAGI. The CDR3 spells CASSYSRTGGLVGYTF. The CDR3 nucleotides read TGTGCCAGCAGTTATTCCCGGACAGGGGGCTTGGTCGGCTACACCTTC.

This clone was counted only a few times. The chain employs TRBV18 and TRBJ1-1; 10 bases are a match to TRBD1. Germline loops: CDR1 KGHSH, CDR2 LQKENI. This CDR3 has 18 residues. The trim removed 3 bases at V and 0 bases at J, leaving 10 bases unmatched. The CDR3 DNA sequence: TGTGCCAGCTCACCTAATCTCCGGGACAGGGGCATGAACACTGAAGCTTTCTTT. It is translated as CASSPNLRDRGMNTEAFF.